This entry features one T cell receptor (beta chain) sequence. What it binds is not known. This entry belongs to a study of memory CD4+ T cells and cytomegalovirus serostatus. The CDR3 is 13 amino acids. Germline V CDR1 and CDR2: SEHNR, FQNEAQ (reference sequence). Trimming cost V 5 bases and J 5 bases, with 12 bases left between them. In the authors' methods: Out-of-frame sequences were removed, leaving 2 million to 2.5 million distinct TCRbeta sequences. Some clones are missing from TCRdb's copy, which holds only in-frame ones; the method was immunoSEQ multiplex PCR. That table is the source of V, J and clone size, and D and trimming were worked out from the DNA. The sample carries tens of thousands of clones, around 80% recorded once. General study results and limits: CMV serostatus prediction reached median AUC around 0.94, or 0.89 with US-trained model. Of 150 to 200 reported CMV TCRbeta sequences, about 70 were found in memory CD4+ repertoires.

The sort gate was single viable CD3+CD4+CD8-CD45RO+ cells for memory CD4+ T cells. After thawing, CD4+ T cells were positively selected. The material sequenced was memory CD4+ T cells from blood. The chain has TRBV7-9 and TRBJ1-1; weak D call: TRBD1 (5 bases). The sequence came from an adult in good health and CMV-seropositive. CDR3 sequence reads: CASSGEGRTEAFF. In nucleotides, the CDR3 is TGTGCCAGCAGCGGTGAGGGGAGGACTGAAGCTTTCTTT. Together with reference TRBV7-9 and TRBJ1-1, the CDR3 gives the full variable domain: DTGVSQNPRHKITKRGQNVTFRCDPISEHNRLYWYRQTLGQGPEFLTYFQNEAQLEKSRLLSDRFSAERPKGSFSTLEIQRTEQGDSAMYLCASSGEGRTEAFFGQGTRLTVV.